This T cell receptor (beta chain) was identified during a study of T cell changes during pregnancy in multiple sclerosis. V was clipped by 6 bases and J by 2 bases; unmatched bases: 5. From germline, CDR1 is LNHDA and CDR2 SQIVND (reference sequence). CDR3 size: 14 residues. The table came from immunoSEQ multiplex PCR; TCRdb's copy has only in-frame clones and leaves some out. In the table there are about 51,000 clones, 94% of which are singletons. Sequenced material: CD4+ T cells from peripheral blood mononuclear cells, taken in the second trimester of pregnancy. The rearrangement uses TRBV19 and TRBJ1-2; 8 bases line up with TRBD1. This clonotype originated in a female donor with multiple sclerosis, enrolled in a pregnancy study. The CDR3 region is CASRGQERNYGYTF. The CDR3 DNA follows: TGTGCCAGTAGGGGACAGGAAAGGAACTATGGCTACACCTTC.